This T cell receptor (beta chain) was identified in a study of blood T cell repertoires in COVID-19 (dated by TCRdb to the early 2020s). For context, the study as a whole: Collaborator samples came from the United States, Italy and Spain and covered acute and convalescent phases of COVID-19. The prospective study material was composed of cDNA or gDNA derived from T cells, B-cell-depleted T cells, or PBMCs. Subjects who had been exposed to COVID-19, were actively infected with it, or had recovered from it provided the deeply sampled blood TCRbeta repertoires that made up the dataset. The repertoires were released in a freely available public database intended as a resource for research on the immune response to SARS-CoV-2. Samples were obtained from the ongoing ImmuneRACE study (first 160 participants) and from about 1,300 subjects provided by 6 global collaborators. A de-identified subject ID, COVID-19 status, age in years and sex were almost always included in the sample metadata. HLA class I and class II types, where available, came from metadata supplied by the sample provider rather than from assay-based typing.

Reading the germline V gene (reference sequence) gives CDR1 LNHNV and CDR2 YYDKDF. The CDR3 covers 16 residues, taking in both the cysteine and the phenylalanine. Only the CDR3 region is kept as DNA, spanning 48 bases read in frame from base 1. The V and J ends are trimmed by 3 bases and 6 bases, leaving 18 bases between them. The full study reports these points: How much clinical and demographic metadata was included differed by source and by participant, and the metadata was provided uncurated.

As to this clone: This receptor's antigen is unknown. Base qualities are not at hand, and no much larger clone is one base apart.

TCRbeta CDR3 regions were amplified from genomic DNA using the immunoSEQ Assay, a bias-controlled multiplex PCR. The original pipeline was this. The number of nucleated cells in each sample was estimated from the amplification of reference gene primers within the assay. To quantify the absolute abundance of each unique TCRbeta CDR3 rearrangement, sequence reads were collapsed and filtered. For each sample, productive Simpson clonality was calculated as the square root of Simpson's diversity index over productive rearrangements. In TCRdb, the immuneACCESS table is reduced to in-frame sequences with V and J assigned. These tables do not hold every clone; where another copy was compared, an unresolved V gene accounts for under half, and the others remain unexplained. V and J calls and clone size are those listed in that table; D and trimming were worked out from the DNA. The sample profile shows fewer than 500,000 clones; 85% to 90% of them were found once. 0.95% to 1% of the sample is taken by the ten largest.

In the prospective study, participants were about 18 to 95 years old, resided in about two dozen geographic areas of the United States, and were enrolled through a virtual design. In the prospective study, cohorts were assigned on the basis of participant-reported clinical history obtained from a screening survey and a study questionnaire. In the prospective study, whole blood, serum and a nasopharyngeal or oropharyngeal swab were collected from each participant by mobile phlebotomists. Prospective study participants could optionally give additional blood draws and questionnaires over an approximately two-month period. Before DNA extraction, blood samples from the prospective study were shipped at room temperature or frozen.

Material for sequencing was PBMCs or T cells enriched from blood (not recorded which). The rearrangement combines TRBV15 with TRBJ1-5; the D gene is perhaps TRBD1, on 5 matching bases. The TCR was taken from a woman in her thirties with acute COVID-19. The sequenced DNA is TGTGCCACCAGCAGGCTCGAGCAGGGAGGGCTTCAGCCCCAGCATTTT. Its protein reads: CATSRLEQGGLQPQHF. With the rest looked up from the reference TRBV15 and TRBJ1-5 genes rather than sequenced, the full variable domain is DAMVIQNPRYQVTQFGKPVTLSCSQTLNHNVMYWYQQKSSQAPKLLFHYYDKDFNNEADTPDNFQSRRPNTSFCFLDIRSPGLGDTAMYLCATSRLEQGGLQPQHFGDGTRLSIL.